This T cell receptor beta chain was observed in a study of blood T cells in healthy people across ages. The authors drew 8 to 10 milliliters of peripheral blood from each donor. Then a second PCR, running about 6 to 12 cycles, was carried out with a sample-barcoded 5' primer and a J-beta primer mix. TCRdb analysed the 5' RACE reads with MiXCR anew, one entry per CDR3 protein. Among around 870,000 distinct CDR3 sequences listed, under 30% were seen once. Study-level findings and limits: Both naive CD4+ cell counts and diversity were greater in long-lived donors than in aged donors.

Per germline, CDR1 SGHNT and CDR2 YYREEE (reference sequence). This CDR3 region has 15 residues. For this clonotype: Its antigen is undetermined. A read error may account for a junction end that differs from germline.

The chain joins TRBV5-4 to TRBJ2-2; 8 bases are a match to TRBD1. Material for sequencing was blood. The source is a woman of 80 years or more in good health. CDR3 bases: TGTGCCAGCAGCTCGCAGGGGGCGAATACCGGGGAGCTGTTTTTT. The encoded protein is CASSSQGANTGELFF.